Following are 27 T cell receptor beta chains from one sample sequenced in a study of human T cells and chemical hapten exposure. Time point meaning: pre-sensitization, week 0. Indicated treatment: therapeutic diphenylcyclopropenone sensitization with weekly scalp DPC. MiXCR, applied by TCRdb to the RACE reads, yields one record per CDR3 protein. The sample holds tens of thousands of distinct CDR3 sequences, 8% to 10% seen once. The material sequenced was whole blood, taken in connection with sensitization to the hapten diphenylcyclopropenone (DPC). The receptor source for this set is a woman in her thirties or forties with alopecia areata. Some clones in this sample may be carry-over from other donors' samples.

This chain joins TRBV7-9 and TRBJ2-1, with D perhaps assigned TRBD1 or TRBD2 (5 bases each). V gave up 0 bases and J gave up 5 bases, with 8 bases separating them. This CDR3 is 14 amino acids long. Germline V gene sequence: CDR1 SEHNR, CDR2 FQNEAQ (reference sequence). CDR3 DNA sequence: TGTGCCAGCAGCTTAGCGGGGGAGCACAATGAGCAGTTCTTC. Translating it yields CASSLAGEHNEQFF.

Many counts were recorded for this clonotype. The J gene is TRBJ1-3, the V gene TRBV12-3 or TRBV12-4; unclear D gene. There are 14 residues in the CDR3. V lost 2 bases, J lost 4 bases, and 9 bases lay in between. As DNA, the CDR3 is TGTGCCAGCAGTTTACGGAATAACGGAAACACCATATATTTT. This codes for CASSLRNNGNTIYF.

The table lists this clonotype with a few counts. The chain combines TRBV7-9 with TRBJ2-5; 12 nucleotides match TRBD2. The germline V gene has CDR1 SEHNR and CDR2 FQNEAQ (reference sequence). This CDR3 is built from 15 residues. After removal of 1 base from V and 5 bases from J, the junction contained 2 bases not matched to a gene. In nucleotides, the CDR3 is TGTGCCAGCAGCTTAGAACTAGCGGGGGGCGAGACCCAGTACTTC. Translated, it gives CASSLELAGGETQYF. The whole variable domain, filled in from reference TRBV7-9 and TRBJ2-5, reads DTGVSQNPRHKITKRGQNVTFRCDPISEHNRLYWYRQTLGQGPEFLTYFQNEAQLEKSRLLSDRFSAERPKGSFSTLEIQRTEQGDSAMYLCASSLELAGGETQYFGPGTRLLVL.

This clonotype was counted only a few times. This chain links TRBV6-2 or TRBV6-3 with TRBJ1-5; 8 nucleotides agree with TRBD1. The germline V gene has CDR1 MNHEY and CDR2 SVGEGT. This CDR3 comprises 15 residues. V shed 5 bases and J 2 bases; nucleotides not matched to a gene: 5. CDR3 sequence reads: CASSNRGQGNQPQHF. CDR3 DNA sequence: TGTGCCAGCAGTAACCGGGGACAGGGCAATCAGCCCCAGCATTTT.

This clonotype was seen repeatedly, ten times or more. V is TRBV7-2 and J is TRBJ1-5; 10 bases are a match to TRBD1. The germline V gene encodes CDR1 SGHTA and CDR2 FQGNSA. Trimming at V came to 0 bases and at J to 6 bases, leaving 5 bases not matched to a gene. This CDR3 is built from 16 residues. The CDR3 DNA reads TGTGCCAGCAGCTTAGCGGGACAGGGGTCGGGTCAGCCCCAGCATTTT. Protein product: CASSLAGQGSGQPQHF.

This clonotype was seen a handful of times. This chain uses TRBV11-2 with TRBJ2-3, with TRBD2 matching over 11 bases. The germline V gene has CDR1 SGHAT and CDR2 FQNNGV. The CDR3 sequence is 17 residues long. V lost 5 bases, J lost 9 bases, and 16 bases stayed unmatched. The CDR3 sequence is CASSLGFGSGGAQTQYF. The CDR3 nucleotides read TGTGCCAGCAGCCTCGGTTTTGGTAGCGGGGGGGCCCAAACGCAGTATTTT.

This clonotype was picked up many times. The CDR3 region is CASSLSQRLDSPLHF. CDR3 sequence (DNA): TGCGCCAGCAGCCTAAGCCAGCGCTTAGATTCACCCCTCCACTTT. The chain is built from TRBV4-3 and TRBJ1-6; D call uncertain. The CDR3 is made up of 15 amino acids. V was shortened by 4 bases and J by 8 bases, with 15 bases between the two germline ends. Germline-derived CDR1 and CDR2 are LGHNA and YSLEER.

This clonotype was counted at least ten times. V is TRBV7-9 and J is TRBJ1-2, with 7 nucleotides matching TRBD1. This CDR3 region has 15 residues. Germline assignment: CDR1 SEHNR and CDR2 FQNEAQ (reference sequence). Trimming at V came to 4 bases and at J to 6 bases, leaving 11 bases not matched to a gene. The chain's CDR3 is CASSYIQGIVDGYTF. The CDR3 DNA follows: TGTGCCAGCAGCTATATACAGGGGATCGTGGATGGCTACACCTTC.

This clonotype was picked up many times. The CDR3 loop reads CASSYVGTQYF. The CDR3 region has the DNA TGTGCCAGCAGTTACGTGGGGACCCAGTACTTC. The genes are TRBV6-2 or TRBV6-3 and TRBJ2-5; D is ambiguous. V lost 2 bases, J lost 7 bases, and 5 bases lay in between. CDR1 is MNHEY and CDR2 is SVGEGT in the germline V gene. This CDR3 region has 11 residues.

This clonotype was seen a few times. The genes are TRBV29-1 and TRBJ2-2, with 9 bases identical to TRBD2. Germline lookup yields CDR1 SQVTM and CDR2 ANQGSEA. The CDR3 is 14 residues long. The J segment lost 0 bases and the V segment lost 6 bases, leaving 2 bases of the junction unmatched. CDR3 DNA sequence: TGCAGCGTCGAGCGGGGGGCGAACACCGGGGAGCTGTTTTTT. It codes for CSVERGANTGELFF.

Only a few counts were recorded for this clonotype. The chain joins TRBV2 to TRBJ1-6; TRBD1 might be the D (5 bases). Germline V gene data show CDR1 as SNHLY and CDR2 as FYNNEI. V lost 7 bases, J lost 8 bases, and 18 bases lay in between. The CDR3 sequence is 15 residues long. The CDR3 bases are TGTGCCAGCACTGGACCGGGTGGGGGTCATTCACCCCTCCACTTT. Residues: CASTGPGGGHSPLHF. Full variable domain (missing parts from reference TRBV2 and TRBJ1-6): EPEVTQTPSHQVTQMGQEVILRCVPISNHLYFYWYRQILGQKVEFLVSFYNNEISEKSEIFDDQFSVERPDGSNFTLKIRSTKLEDSAMYFCASTGPGGGHSPLHFGNGTRLTVT.

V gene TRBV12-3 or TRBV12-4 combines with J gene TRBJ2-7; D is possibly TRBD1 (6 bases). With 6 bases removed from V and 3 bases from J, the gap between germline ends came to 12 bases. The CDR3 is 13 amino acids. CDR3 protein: CASSYGQSYEQYF. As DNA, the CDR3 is TGTGCCAGCAGCTACGGACAGAGCTACGAGCAGTACTTC.

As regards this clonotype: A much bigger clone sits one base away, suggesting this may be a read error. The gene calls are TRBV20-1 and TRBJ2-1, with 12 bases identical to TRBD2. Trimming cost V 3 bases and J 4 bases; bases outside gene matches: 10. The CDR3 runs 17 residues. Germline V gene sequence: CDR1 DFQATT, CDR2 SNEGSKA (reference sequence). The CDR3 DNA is TGCAGTGCTAGTCCTGAGACTAGCGGGGGATTATACAATGAGCAGTTCTTC. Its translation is CSASPETSGGLYNEQFF.

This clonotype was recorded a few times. The CDR3 region has the DNA TGTGCCAGCAGGAAATTCTCCGGGACAGGGGATTTTGGGAACACTGAAGCTTTCTTT. Translated, it gives CASRKFSGTGDFGNTEAFF. The chain couples TRBV2 to TRBJ1-1; 10 nucleotides match TRBD1. The junction had 17 bases not matched to a gene; V was cut back by 6 bases and J by 1 base. The CDR3 is made up of 19 amino acids. CDR1 is SNHLY and CDR2 is FYNNEI in the germline V gene.

The CDR3 spells CASRTGTLGPQYF. CDR3 nucleotides: TGTGCCAGCAGAACCGGGACCCTCGGGCCCCAGTACTTC. V usage is TRBV28 and J usage is TRBJ2-5, with D possibly being TRBD1 or TRBD2 (5 bases each). Trimming stripped 6 bases from V and 9 bases from J, with 17 bases between. In germline, CDR1 is MDHEN, CDR2 SYDVKM. The CDR3 covers 13 residues.

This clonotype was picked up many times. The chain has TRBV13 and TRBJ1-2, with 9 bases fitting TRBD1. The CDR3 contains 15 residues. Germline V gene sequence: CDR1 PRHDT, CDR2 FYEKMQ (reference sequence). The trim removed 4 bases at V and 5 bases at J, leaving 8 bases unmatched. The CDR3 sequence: CASSSGQGIGYGYTF. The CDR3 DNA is TGTGCCAGCAGCTCCGGACAGGGGATTGGGTATGGCTACACCTTC.

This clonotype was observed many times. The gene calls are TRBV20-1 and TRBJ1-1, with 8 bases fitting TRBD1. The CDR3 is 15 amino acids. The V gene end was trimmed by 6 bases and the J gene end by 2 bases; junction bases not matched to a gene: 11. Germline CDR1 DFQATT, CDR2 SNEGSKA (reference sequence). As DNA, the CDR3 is TGCAGTGCAAGCCGCCCGACAGGGGATAACACTGAAGCTTTCTTT. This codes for CSASRPTGDNTEAFF.

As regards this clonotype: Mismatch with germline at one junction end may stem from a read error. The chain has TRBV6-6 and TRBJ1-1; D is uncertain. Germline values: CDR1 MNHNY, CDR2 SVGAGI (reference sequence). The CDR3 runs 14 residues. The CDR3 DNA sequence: TGTGTCAGCAGTCGGACCTATGGTAACACTGAAGCTTTCTTT. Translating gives CVSSRTYGNTEAFF.

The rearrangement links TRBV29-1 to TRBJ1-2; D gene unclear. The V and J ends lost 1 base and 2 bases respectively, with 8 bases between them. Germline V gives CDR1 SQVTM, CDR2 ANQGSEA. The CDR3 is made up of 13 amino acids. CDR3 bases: TGCAGCGTTGAAGGTGGCTACAACTATGGCTACACCTTC. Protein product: CSVEGGYNYGYTF.

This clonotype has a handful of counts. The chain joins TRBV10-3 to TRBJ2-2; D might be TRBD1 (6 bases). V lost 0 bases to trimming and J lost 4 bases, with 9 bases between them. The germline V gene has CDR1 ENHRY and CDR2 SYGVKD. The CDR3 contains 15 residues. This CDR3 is CAISESTGFTGELFF. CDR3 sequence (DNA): TGTGCCATCAGTGAGTCAACAGGGTTCACCGGGGAGCTGTTTTTT.

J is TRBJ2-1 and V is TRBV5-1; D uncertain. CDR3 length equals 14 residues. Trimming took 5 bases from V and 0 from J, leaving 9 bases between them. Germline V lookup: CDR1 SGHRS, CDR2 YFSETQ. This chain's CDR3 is CASRALSSYNEQFF. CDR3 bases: TGCGCCAGCAGGGCCCTTAGCTCCTACAATGAGCAGTTCTTC.

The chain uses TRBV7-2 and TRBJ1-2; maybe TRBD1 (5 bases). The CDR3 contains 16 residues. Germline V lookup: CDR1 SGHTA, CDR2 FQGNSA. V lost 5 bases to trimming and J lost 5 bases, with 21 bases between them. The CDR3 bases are TGTGCCAGCAGCCATGGGGCGGGGCCGAGCGCATATGGCTACACCTTC. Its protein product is CASSHGAGPSAYGYTF. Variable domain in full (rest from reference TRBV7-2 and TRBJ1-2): GAGVSQSPSNKVTEKGKDVELRCDPISGHTALYWYRQSLGQGLEFLIYFQGNSAPDKSGLPSDRFSAERTGGSVSTLTIQRTQQEDSAVYLCASSHGAGPSAYGYTFGSGTRLTVV.

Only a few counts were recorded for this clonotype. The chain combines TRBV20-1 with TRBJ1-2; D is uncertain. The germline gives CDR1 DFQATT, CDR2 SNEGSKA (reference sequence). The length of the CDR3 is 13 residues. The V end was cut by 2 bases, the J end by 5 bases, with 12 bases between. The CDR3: CSARLGKEYGYTF. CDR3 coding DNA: TGCAGTGCTAGATTGGGCAAAGAGTATGGCTACACCTTC.

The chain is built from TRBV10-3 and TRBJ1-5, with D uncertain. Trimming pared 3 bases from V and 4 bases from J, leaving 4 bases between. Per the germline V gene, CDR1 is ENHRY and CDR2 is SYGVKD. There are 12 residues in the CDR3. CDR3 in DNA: TGTGCCATCAGTGAAAGGAATCAGCCCCAGCATTTT. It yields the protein CAISERNQPQHF.

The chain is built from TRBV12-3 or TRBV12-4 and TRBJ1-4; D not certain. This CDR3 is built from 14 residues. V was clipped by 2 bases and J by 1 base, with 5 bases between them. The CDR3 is CASSLSGTNEKLFF. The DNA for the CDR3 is TGTGCCAGCAGTTTATCGGGAACTAATGAAAAACTGTTTTTT.

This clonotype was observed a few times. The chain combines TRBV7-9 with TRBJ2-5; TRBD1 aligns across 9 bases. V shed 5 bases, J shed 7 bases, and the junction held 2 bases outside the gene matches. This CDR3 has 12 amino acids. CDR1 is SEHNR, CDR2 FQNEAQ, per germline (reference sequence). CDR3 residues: CASSMDRGTQYF. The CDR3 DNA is TGTGCCAGCAGCATGGACAGGGGGACCCAGTACTTC.

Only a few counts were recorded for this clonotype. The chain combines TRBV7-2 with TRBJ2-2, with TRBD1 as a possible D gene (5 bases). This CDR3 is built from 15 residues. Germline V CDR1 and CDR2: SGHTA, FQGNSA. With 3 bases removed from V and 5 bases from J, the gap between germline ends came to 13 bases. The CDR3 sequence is CASSFLWGRTGELFF. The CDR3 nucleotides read TGTGCCAGCAGCTTCCTGTGGGGCAGGACCGGGGAGCTGTTTTTT.